The rows below give T cell receptor beta chains drawn from one sample of a study of shared clonotypes between healthy human individuals. Generated by immunoSEQ multiplex PCR, the TCRdb table keeps only in-frame clones and is missing some. The sample includes about 1 million clones, 65% to 80% of them seen just once. The sequencing sample was made of memory CD4+ T cells sorted from blood. The receptor set was obtained from a man aged 18 to 29 in good health. The CDR3 runs from the conserved cysteine through the conserved F or W. D genes are given only for firm matches. Not every row has a clone size; where given, it reads once, few, many or a size class.

TRBV6-6	TRBD2	.	TRBJ2-5	TGTGCCAGCAGTCCCGGCCTAGCGGGGGGCCGGGAGACCCAGTACTTC	CASSPGLAGGRETQYF
TRBV11-3	.	.	TRBJ2-1	TGTGCCAGCAGCCCGTGGTGGGGGGCTTCCTACAATGAGCAGTTCTTC	CASSPWWGASYNEQFF
TRBV5-1	TRBD1	.	TRBJ2-2	TGCGCCAGCAGCTTGGGGGACAGGAACACCGGGGAGCTGTTTTTT	CASSLGDRNTGELFF
TRBV5-6	TRBD1	.	TRBJ1-6	TGTGCCAGCAGCGTAGGACAGGGAAGAGGGTCACCCCTCCACTTT	CASSVGQGRGSPLHF
TRBV18	TRBD1	.	TRBJ1-3	TGTGCCAGCTCACCCGCAACAGGGGGAGCTGGAAACACCATATATTTT	CASSPATGGAGNTIYF
TRBV5-1	TRBD1	.	TRBJ2-7	TGCGCCAGCAGCGCGAGTGGGACAGGGGGCTCCGAGCAGTACTTC	CASSASGTGGSEQYF
TRBV6-6	TRBD1	once	TRBJ1-2	TGTGCCAGCAGCCCCCCAAACAGGGGGGGATACTATGGCTACACCTTC	CASSPPNRGGYYGYTF
TRBV7-2	TRBD1	.	TRBJ1-1	TGTGCCAGCAGCTTAGATCGGGTGACAGGGGGATTTGGAGCTTTCTTT	CASSLDRVTGGFGAFF
TRBV7-8	TRBD1	.	TRBJ2-7	TGTGCCAGCAGCTTAGAGGGGGCCACGACCTACGAGCAGTACTTC	CASSLEGATTYEQYF
TRBV30	.	few	TRBJ2-5	TGTGCCTGGAATTCTGGTCAAGAGACCCAGTACTTC	CAWNSGQETQYF
TRBV5-1	.	.	TRBJ1-2	TGCGCCAGCAGTATGACGGGAGGGGCTGACTATGGCTACACCTTC	CASSMTGGADYGYTF
TRBV18	TRBD2	.	TRBJ2-3	TGTGCCAGCCGCGGGACTAGCGGGGGTAAAGTGACAGATACGCAGTATTTT	CASRGTSGGKVTDTQYF
TRBV4-3	.	.	TRBJ1-2	TGCGCCAGCAGCCAAGATCGGGGTATCGATGGCTACACCTTC	CASSQDRGIDGYTF
TRBV15	.	.	TRBJ2-7	TGTGCCACCAGCAGGGATGTACCGGGGCTAAGCTCCTACGAGCAGTACTTC	CATSRDVPGLSSYEQYF
TRBV15	.	.	TRBJ1-2	TGTGCCACCAGCAGATTTGGGGGTTCGATGGGCTACACCTTC	CATSRFGGSMGYTF